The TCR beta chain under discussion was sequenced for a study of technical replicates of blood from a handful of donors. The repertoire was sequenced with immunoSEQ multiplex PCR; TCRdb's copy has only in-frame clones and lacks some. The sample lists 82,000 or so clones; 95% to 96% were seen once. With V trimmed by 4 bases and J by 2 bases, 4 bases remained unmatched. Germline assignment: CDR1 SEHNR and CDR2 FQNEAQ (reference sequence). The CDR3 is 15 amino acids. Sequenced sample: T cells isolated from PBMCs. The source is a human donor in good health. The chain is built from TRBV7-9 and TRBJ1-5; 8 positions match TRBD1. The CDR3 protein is CASSSQGVGNQPQHF. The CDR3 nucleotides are TGTGCCAGCAGCTCACAGGGGGTTGGCAATCAGCCCCAGCATTTT.